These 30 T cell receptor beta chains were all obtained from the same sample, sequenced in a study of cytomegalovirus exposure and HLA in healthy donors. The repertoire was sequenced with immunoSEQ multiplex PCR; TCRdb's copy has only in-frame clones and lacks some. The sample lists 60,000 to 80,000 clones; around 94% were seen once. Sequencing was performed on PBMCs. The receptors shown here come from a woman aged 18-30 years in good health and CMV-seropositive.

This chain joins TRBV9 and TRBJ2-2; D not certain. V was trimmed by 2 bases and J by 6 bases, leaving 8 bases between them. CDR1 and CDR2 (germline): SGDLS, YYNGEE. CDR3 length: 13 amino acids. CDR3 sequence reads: CASSVLGPGELFF. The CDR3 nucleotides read TGTGCCAGCAGCGTTCTAGGTCCCGGGGAGCTGTTTTTT. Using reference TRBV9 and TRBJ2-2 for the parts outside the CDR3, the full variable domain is DSGVTQTPKHLITATGQRVTLRCSPRSGDLSVYWYQQSLDQGLQFLIQYYNGEERAKGNILERFSAQQFPDLHSELNLSSLELGDSALYFCASSVLGPGELFFGEGSRLTVL.

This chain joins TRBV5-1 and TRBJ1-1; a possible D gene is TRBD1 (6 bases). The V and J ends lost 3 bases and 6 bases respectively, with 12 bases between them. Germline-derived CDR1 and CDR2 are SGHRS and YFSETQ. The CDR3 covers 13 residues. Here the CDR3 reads CASSSTRTAEAFF. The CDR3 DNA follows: TGCGCCAGCAGCTCAACTCGGACAGCTGAAGCTTTCTTT.

CDR3 loop: CASSTYSTGNFSPLHF. For the CDR3, the DNA is TGTGCCAGTAGTACTTACTCGACAGGGAATTTTTCACCCCTCCACTTT. The chain joins TRBV19 to TRBJ1-6, with 7 bases fitting TRBD1. Trimming cost V 4 bases and J 9 bases; bases outside gene matches: 12. The CDR3 totals 16 residues. The germline CDR1 and CDR2 sequences are LNHDA and SQIVND (reference sequence).

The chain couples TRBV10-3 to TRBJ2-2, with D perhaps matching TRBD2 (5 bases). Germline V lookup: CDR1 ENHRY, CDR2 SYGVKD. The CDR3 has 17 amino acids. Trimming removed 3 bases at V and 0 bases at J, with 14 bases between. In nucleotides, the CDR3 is TGTGCCATCAGTGATCATGGTGGACTTACGAACACCGGGGAGCTGTTTTTT. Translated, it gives CAISDHGGLTNTGELFF.

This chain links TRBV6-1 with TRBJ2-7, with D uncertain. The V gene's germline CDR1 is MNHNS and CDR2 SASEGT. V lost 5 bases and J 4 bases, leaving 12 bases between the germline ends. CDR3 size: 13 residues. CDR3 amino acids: CASSSPSRYEQYF. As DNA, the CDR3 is TGTGCCAGCAGTTCCCCTTCACGGTACGAGCAGTACTTC.

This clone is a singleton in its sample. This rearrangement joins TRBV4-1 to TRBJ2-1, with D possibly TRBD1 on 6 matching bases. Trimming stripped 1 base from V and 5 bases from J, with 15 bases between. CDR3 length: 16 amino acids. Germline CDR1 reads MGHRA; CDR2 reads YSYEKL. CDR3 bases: TGCGCCAGCAGCCAAGGTTGGGCAGGGGTGAACAATGAGCAGTTCTTC. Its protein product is CASSQGWAGVNNEQFF.

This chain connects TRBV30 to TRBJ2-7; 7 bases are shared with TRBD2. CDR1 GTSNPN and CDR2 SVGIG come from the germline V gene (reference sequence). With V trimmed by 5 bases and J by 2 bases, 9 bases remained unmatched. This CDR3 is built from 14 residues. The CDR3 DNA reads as TGTGCCTGGGGGGAGGGTAGCGGGCCCTACGAGCAGTACTTC. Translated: CAWGEGSGPYEQYF.

The CDR3 sequence: CASSQELYNEQFF. The DNA of the CDR3 is TGTGCCAGCAGTCAAGAGCTTTACAATGAGCAGTTCTTC. The chain employs TRBV6-5 and TRBJ2-1; D uncertain. The CDR3 extends over 13 amino acids. CDR1 MNHEY and CDR2 SVGAGI come from the germline V gene. Trimming took 5 bases from V and 4 from J, leaving 9 bases between them.

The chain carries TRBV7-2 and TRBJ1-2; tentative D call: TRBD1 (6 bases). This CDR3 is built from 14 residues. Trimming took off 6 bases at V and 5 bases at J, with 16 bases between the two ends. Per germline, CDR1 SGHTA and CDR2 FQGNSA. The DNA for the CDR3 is TGTGCCAGCAGTTGGGAGACAGGTTTTTATGGCTACACCTTC. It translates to CASSWETGFYGYTF.

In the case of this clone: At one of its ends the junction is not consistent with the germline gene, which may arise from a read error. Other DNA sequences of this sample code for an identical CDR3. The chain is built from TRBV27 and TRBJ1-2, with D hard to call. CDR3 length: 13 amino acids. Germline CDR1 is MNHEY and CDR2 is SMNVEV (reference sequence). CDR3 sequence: CASSYLSSDGYTF. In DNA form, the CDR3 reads TGTGCCAGCAGTTACCTCTCTAGCGATGGCTACACTTTC.

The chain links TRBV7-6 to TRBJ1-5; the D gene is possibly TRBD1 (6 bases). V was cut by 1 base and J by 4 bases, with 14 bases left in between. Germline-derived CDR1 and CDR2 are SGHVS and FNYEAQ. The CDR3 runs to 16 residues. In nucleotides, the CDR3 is TGTGCCAGCAGCTTAGTGCCAGGGGATAAGAATCAGCCCCAGCATTTT. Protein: CASSLVPGDKNQPQHF.

CDR3 bases: TGTGCCAGCAGCGCCAACGGACAGGTGACCTATGGCTACACCTTC. Protein: CASSANGQVTYGYTF. V and J are TRBV7-2 and TRBJ1-2, with 7 bases aligning to TRBD1. Trimming removed 5 bases from V and 4 bases from J; junction bases left unmatched: 10. Germline CDR1 and CDR2: SGHTA and FQGNSA. The CDR3 extends over 15 amino acids.

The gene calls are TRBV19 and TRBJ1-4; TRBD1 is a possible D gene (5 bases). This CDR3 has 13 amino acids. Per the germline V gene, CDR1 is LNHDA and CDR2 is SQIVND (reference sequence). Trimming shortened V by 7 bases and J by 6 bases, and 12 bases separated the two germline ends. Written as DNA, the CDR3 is TGTGCCAGTACGCCAGGGTTGTATGAAAAACTGTTTTTT. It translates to CASTPGLYEKLFF.

DNA for the CDR3: TGTGCCAGCAGCCAACGACTAGCGGTAGTTTACGAGCAGTACTTC. This encodes CASSQRLAVVYEQYF. V usage is TRBV4-2 and J usage is TRBJ2-7; 9 bases are a match to TRBD2. Trimming took 2 bases from V and 4 from J; bases not matched to a gene: 6. The CDR3 runs 15 residues. In germline, CDR1 is LGHNA, CDR2 YNFKEQ.

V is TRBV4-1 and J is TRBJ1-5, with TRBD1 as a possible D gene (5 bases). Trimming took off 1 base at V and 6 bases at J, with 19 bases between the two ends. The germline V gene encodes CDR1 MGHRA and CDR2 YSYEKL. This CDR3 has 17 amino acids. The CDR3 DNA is TGCGCCAGCAGCCAAGCGGGACCGAGACTGGGGGGTCAGCCCCAGCATTTT. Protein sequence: CASSQAGPRLGGQPQHF.

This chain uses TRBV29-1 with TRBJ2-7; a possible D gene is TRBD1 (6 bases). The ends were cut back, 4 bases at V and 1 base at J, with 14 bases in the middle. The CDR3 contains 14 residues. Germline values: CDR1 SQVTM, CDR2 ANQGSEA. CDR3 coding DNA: TGCAGCGTTGCCAGGGGAAGAACTTCCTACGAGCAGTACTTC. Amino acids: CSVARGRTSYEQYF.

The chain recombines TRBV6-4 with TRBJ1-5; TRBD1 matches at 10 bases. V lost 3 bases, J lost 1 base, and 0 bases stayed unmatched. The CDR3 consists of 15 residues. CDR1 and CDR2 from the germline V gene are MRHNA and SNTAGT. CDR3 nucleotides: TGTGCCAGCAGTGAGACAGGGGGCAGCAATCAGCCCCAGCATTTT. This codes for CASSETGGSNQPQHF.

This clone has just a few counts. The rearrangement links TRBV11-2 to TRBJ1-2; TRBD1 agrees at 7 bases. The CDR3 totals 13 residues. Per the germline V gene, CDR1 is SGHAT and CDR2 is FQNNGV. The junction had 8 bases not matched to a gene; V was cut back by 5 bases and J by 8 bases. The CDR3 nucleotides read TGTGCCAGCAGCGTTGACAGGGCCCGAGGCTACACCTTC. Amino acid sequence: CASSVDRARGYTF.

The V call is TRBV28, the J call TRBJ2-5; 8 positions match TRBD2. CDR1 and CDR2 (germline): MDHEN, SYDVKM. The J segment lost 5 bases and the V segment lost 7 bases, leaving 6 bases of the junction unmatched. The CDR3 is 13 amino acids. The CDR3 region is CASNAGGLETQYF. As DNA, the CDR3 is TGTGCCAGCAACGCGGGAGGTTTGGAGACCCAGTACTTC.

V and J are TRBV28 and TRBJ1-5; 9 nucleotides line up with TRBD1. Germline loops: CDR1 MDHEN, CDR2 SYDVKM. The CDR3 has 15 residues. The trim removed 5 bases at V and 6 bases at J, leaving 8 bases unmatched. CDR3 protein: CASSKQQGATQPQHF. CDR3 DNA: TGTGCCAGCAGTAAGCAACAGGGGGCGACTCAGCCCCAGCATTTT.

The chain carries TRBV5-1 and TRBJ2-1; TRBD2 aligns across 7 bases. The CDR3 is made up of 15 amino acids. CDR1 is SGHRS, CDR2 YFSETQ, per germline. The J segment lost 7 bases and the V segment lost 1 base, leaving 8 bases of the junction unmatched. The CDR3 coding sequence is TGCGCCAGCAGCTTGTTGGCGGGAGCCGGGAATGAGCAGTTCTTC. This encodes CASSLLAGAGNEQFF.

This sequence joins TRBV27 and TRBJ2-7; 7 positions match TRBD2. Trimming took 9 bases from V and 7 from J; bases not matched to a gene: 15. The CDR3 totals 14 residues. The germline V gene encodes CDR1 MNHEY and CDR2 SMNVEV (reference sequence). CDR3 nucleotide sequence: TGTGCCAGTGGGAGGGCCATCTCGACGGGTGAGCAGTACTTC. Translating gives CASGRAISTGEQYF.

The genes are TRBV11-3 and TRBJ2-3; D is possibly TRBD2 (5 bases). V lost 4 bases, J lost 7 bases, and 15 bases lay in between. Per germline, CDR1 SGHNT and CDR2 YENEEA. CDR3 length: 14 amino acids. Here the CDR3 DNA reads TGTGCCAGCAGCTCCGTGAGGGCCGGGAATACGCAGTATTTT. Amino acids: CASSSVRAGNTQYF.

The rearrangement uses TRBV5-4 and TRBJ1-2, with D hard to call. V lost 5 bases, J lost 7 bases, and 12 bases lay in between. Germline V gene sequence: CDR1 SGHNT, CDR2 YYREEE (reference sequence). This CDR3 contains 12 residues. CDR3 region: CASSSTAGGYTF. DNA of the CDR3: TGTGCCAGCAGTTCTACAGCGGGTGGCTACACCTTC.

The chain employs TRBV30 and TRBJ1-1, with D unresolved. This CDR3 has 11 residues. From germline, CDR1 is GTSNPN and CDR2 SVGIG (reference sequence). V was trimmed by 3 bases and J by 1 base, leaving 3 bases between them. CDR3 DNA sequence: TGTGCCTGGAGCAGGAACACTGAAGCTTTCTTT. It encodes CAWSRNTEAFF.

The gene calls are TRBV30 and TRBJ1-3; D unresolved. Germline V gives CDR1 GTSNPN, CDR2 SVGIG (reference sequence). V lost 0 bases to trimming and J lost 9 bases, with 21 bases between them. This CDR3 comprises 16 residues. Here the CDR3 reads CAWSVRRDGVRTTIYF. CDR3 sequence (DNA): TGTGCCTGGAGTGTACGGAGGGATGGGGTTCGAACCACCATATATTTT.

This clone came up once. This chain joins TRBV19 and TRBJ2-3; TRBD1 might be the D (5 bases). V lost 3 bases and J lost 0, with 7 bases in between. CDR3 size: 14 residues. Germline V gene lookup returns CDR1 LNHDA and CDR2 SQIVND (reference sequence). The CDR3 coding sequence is TGTGCCAGTAGTATCCCAGGGAGCACAGATACGCAGTATTTT. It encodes CASSIPGSTDTQYF.

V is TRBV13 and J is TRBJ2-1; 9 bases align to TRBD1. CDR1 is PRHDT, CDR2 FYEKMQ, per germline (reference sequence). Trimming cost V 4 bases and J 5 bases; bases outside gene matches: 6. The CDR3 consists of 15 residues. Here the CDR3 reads CASSSTGTGNNEQFF. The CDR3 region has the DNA TGTGCCAGCAGCTCAACCGGGACAGGGAACAATGAGCAGTTCTTC. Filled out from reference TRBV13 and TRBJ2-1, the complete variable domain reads AAGVIQSPRHLIKEKRETATLKCYPIPRHDTVYWYQQGPGQDPQFLISFYEKMQSDKGSIPDRFSAQQFSDYHSELNMSSLELGDSALYFCASSSTGTGNNEQFFGPGTRLTVL.

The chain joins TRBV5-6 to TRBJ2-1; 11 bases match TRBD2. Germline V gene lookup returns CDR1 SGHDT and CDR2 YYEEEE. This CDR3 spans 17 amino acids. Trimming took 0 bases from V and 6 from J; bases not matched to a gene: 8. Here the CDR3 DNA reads TGTGCCAGCAGCTTGGGGTTAGCGGGGGGGATAGTCAATGAGCAGTTCTTC. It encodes CASSLGLAGGIVNEQFF.

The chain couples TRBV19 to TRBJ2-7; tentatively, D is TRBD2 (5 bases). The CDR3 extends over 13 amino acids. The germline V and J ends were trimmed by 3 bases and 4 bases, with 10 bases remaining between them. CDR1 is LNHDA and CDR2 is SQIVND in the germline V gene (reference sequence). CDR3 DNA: TGTGCCAGTAGTATGAGACGGGAATACGAGCAGTACTTC. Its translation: CASSMRREYEQYF.